These 26 T cell receptor beta chains were all obtained from the same sample, sequenced in a study of T cells expressing NK-cell markers (dated by TCRdb to 2019 to 2021). The protocol used for the library was 5' RACE. The instrument was an Illumina HiSeq 2000. TCRdb reprocessed the reads into one record per CDR3 protein sequence, lacking DNA. Per the sample table, the count is over 150,000 distinct CDR3 sequences. Of the sample, approximately 35% falls within the top ten clones. The sequenced sample was blood T cells: a sorted CD56 or NKG2C T cell subset, CD4+ or CD8+ T cells, or bulk PBMC T cells (not recorded which). The receptors here all came from a woman between 45 and 60 years old in good health. Donor details come from another sample of the same person, matched by shared clones.

The J gene is TRBJ2-3, the V gene TRBV19. The CDR3 consists of 14 residues. Germline loops: CDR1 LNHDA, CDR2 SQIVND (reference sequence). CDR3 amino acids: CASSKVAGTDTQYF.

The chain employs TRBV27 and TRBJ1-2; TCRdb gives TRBD1 as the D gene, but with no DNA this cannot be confirmed. The germline V gene encodes CDR1 MNHEY and CDR2 SMNVEV (reference sequence). The CDR3 is 15 residues long. CDR3 sequence reads: CASSPERGQLYGYTF.

V is TRBV4-1 and J is TRBJ2-1; absent DNA, TCRdb's TRBD2 call cannot be checked. From germline, CDR1 is MGHRA and CDR2 YSYEKL. CDR3 length: 13 residues. The CDR3 sequence: CASSQGSGLEQFF.

The chain couples TRBV3-1 to TRBJ2-3; TCRdb's assignment of TRBD2 cannot be checked, as there is no DNA. Per the germline V gene, CDR1 is LGHDT and CDR2 is YNNKEL (reference sequence). CDR3 length: 16 amino acids. The CDR3 is CASSQSGVSRRDTQYF.

The chain uses TRBV12-3 or TRBV12-4 and TRBJ1-3; absent DNA, TCRdb's TRBD1 call cannot be checked. The CDR3 sequence is 15 residues long. The CDR3 region is CASSLVGGNGDTIYF.

The chain joins TRBV20-1 to TRBJ2-3. This CDR3 has 17 amino acids. CDR1 and CDR2 from the germline V gene are DFQATT and SNEGSKA (reference sequence). The CDR3 is CSARDQGSSRRTDTQYF.

The V gene is TRBV11-2, the J gene TRBJ2-1; with no DNA, the TCRdb D assignment of TRBD1 cannot be verified. This CDR3 spans 16 amino acids. Per germline, CDR1 SGHAT and CDR2 FQNNGV. CDR3 in amino acids: CASSPPLGQGHNEQFF.

The CDR3 spells CSVEGWLAGQETQYF. The V call is TRBV29-1, the J call TRBJ2-5; the TCRdb call, TRBD2, lacks DNA for checking. This CDR3 has 15 amino acids. From germline, CDR1 is SQVTM and CDR2 ANQGSEA. The entire variable domain, with the rest obtained from reference TRBV29-1 and TRBJ2-5, is as follows: SAVISQKPSRDICQRGTSLTIQCQVDSQVTMMFWYRQQPGQSLTLIATANQGSEATYESGFVIDKFPISRPNLTFSTLTVSNMSPEDSSIYLCSVEGWLAGQETQYFGPGTRLLVL.

This chain connects TRBV7-9 to TRBJ1-2. CDR1 is SEHNR, CDR2 FQNEAQ, per germline (reference sequence). The CDR3 covers 15 residues. The CDR3 loop is CASSLGGGEVGGYTF.

This sequence joins TRBV27 and TRBJ2-2; TCRdb outputs TRBD1, but without DNA this stays unchecked. This CDR3 is 16 amino acids long. CDR1 is MNHEY, CDR2 SMNVEV, per germline (reference sequence). The CDR3 here is CASNHVRGISHGELFF.

This sequence joins TRBV6-5 and TRBJ2-1. This CDR3 spans 15 amino acids. CDR1 and CDR2 from the germline V gene are MNHEY and SVGAGI. CDR3 protein: CASSWDSSSYNEQFF.

The chain combines TRBV27 with TRBJ2-1; TCRdb names TRBD1, which stays unverified in the absence of DNA. The CDR3 covers 15 residues. Germline V gene data show CDR1 as MNHEY and CDR2 as SMNVEV (reference sequence). The CDR3 here is CASSRIRDRPREQFF.

The rearrangement links TRBV7-8 to TRBJ2-5; TCRdb selects TRBD1, and the lack of DNA leaves this call unchecked. This CDR3 spans 16 amino acids. Germline V CDR1 and CDR2: SGHVS, FQNEAQ. The CDR3 sequence is CASSPRLPGPQETQYF.

The rearrangement links TRBV5-6 to TRBJ2-7; TCRdb's D call, TRBD2, is unchecked because there is no DNA. Germline assignment: CDR1 SGHDT and CDR2 YYEEEE. The CDR3 contains 16 residues. This CDR3 is CASSLANGLAGYEQYF.

V and J are TRBV5-6 and TRBJ2-3; TCRdb gives TRBD1 as the D gene, but with no DNA this cannot be confirmed. The germline V gene encodes CDR1 SGHDT and CDR2 YYEEEE. This CDR3 is 16 amino acids long. The CDR3 region is CASSRRGGTNTDTQYF.

The chain joins TRBV11-3 to TRBJ1-1. This CDR3 spans 12 amino acids. The germline V gene has CDR1 SGHNT and CDR2 YENEEA. CDR3 loop: CASGQMNTEAFF.

V usage is TRBV5-1 and J usage is TRBJ2-1; the TCRdb call, TRBD2, lacks DNA for checking. This CDR3 is built from 16 residues. CDR1 is SGHRS and CDR2 is YFSETQ in the germline V gene. The CDR3 loop is CASRRGLAGGSDEQFF.

J is TRBJ2-3 and V is TRBV24-1; TCRdb lists TRBD2, though no DNA is available to test this call. The CDR3 extends over 15 amino acids. The germline CDR1 and CDR2 sequences are KGHDR and SFDVKD. Here the CDR3 reads CATSDGLADTDTQYF.

The rearrangement links TRBV7-9 to TRBJ1-2. Germline V gives CDR1 SEHNR, CDR2 FQNEAQ (reference sequence). This CDR3 contains 13 residues. This CDR3 reads CASSLERVNGYTF.

The CDR3 sequence: CATTAGQGSYEQYF. The chain links TRBV10-3 to TRBJ2-7; no DNA is available, so the TRBD1 call from TCRdb remains unchecked. The CDR3 is 14 residues long. Germline V CDR1 and CDR2: ENHRY, SYGVKD.

The chain links TRBV18 to TRBJ2-1. The CDR3 is 13 amino acids. Germline assignment: CDR1 KGHSH and CDR2 LQKENI. CDR3: CASFTSSYNEQFF. The full variable domain, with the rest looked up from reference TRBV18 and TRBJ2-1, is NAGVMQNPRHLVRRRGQEARLRCSPMKGHSHVYWYRQLPEEGLKFMVYLQKENIIDESGMPKERFSAEFPKEGPSILRIQQVVRGDSAAYFCASFTSSYNEQFFGPGTRLTVL.

V and J are TRBV11-2 and TRBJ2-3; TCRdb outputs TRBD1, but without DNA this stays unchecked. This CDR3 comprises 14 residues. Germline values: CDR1 SGHAT, CDR2 FQNNGV. This CDR3 reads CASSHWGSTDTQYF.

The chain links TRBV4-1 to TRBJ2-5; TCRdb calls TRBD2, which cannot be checked without DNA. CDR1 and CDR2 (germline): MGHRA, YSYEKL. The CDR3 consists of 15 residues. The CDR3 reads CASSQDRTAGETQYF.

The genes are TRBV2 and TRBJ2-2; there is no DNA to check the TCRdb D call of TRBD1. This CDR3 contains 14 residues. Germline CDR1 and CDR2: SNHLY and FYNNEI. Here the CDR3 reads CAIGDRTNTGELFF.

The chain links TRBV6-5 to TRBJ2-5; the D call from TCRdb, TRBD1, cannot be confirmed without DNA. Per the germline V gene, CDR1 is MNHEY and CDR2 is SVGAGI. This CDR3 has 14 amino acids. This chain's CDR3 is CASSYTGSGETQYF.

The chain combines TRBV5-1 with TRBJ2-2; TCRdb selects TRBD2, and the lack of DNA leaves this call unchecked. The CDR3 totals 15 residues. From germline, CDR1 is SGHRS and CDR2 YFSETQ. The CDR3 reads CASSYQRGNTGELFF. The full variable domain, completed using reference TRBV5-1 and TRBJ2-2, is KAGVTQTPRYLIKTRGQQVTLSCSPISGHRSVSWYQQTPGQGLQFLFEYFSETQRNKGNFPGRFSGRQFSNSRSEMNVSTLELGDSALYLCASSYQRGNTGELFFGEGSRLTVL.